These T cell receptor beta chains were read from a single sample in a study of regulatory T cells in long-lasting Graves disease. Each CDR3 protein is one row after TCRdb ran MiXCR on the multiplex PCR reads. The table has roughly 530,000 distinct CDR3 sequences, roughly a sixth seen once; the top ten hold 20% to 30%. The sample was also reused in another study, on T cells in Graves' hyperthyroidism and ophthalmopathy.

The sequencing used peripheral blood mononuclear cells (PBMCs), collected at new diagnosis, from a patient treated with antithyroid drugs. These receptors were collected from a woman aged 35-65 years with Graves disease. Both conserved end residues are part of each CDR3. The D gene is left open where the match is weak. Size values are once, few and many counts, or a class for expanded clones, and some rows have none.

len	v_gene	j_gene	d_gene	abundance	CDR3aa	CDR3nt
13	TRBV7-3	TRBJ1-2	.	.	CASSFSGGYGYIF	TGTGCCAGCAGCTTTTCGGGTGGCTATGGCTACATCTTC
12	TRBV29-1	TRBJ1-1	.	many	CSVRQMNTEAFF	TGCAGCGTTCGACAGATGAACACTGAAGCTTTCTTT
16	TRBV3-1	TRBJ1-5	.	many	CASSPAGTGESRPQHF	TGTGCCAGCAGCCCAGCCGGGACGGGCGAATCTAGGCCCCAGCATTTT
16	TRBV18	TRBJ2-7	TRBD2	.	CASSPLAGGRSDEQYF	TGTGCCAGCTCACCACTAGCGGGGGGGCGAAGCGACGAGCAGTACTTC
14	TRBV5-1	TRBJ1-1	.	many	CASSLYVTNTEAFF	TGCGCCAGCAGCTTATACGTCACGAACACTGAAGCTTTCTTT
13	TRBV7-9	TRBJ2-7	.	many	CASSPDIRYEQYF	TGTGCCAGCAGCCCTGACATCCGCTACGAGCAGTACTTC
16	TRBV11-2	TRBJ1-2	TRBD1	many	CASSLEAGTGHYGYTF	TGTGCCAGCAGCTTAGAAGCCGGGACAGGGCACTATGGCTACACCTTC
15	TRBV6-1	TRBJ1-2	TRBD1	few	CASRDSGTGTFGYTF	TGTGCCAGCAGGGACAGCGGGACAGGGACGTTTGGCTACACCTTC
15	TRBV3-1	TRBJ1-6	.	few	CASSQDTGYNSPLHF	TGTGCCAGCAGCCAAGACACAGGCTATAATTCACCCCTCCACTTT
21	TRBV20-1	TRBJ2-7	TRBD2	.	CSAPPTREAGARAIVSYEQYF	TGCAGTGCTCCACCAACCCGTGAAGCGGGAGCCAGGGCGATCGTATCCTACGAGCAGTACTTC
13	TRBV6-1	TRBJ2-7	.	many	CASSRPTLKEQYF	TGTGCCAGCAGCAGACCCACCTTAAAAGAGCAGTACTTC
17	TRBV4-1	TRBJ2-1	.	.	CASSLPGLEGTYNEQFF	TGCGCCAGCAGCCTTCCTGGATTGGAGGGCACCTACAATGAGCAGTTCTTC
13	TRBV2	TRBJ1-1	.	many	CATLKMGFAEAFF	TGTGCCACCCTAAAGATGGGATTCGCTGAAGCTTTCTTT
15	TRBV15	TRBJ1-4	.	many	CATSRQTVLNEKLFF	TGTGCCACCAGCAGACAGACAGTGTTGAATGAAAAACTGTTTTTT
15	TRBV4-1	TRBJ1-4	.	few	CASSQVTGWNEKLFF	TGCGCCAGCAGCCAAGTAACAGGGTGGAATGAAAAACTGTTTTTT
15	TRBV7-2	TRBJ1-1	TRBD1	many	CASSTGQGGSTEAFF	TGTGCCAGCAGCACGGGACAGGGCGGTAGCACTGAAGCTTTCTTT
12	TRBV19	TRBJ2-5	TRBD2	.	CASGPWEGTQYF	TGTGCCAGTGGTCCCTGGGAGGGGACCCAGTACTTC
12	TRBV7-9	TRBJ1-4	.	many	CASSSTGEKLFF	TGTGCCAGCAGCTCCACAGGGGAAAAACTGTTTTTT
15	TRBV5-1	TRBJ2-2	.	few	CASSQRGGEAGELFF	TGCGCCAGCAGCCAGCGAGGAGGGGAGGCCGGGGAGCTGTTTTTT
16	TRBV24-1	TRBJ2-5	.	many	CATSDLSSADQETQYF	TGTGCCACCAGTGATTTGAGTTCGGCGGACCAAGAGACCCAGTACTTC
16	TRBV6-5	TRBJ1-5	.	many	CASSYSQAISNQPQHF	TGTGCCAGCAGTTACTCCCAGGCGATTAGCAATCAGCCCCAGCATTTT
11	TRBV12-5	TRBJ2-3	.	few	CASGLKDTQYF	TGTGCTAGTGGTTTGAAAGATACGCAGTATTTT
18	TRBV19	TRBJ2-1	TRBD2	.	CASSLRTSGGTAYNEQFF	TGTGCCAGTAGTCTCAGGACTAGCGGGGGGACAGCCTACAATGAGCAGTTCTTC
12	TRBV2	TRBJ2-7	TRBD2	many	CASKRGGHEQYF	TGTGCCAGCAAGCGGGGGGGCCACGAGCAGTACTTC
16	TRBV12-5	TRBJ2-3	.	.	CASGLVGLGATDTQYF	TGTGCTAGTGGTTTGGTAGGGCTAGGAGCAACAGATACGCAGTATTTT
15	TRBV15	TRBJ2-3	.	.	CATSPFGLSTDTQYF	TGTGCCACCAGCCCCTTCGGGCTCAGCACAGATACGCAGTATTTT
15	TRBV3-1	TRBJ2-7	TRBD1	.	CASSQDRGLGYEQYF	TGTGCCAGCAGCCAAGACAGGGGGCTTGGCTACGAGCAGTACTTC
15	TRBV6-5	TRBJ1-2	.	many	CASSYAGVSGYGYTF	TGTGCCAGCAGTTACGCAGGGGTATCAGGCTATGGCTACACCTTC
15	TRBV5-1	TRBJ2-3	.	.	CASSLELAGKDTQYF	TGCGCCAGCAGCTTGGAGCTGGCGGGTAAAGATACGCAGTATTTT